A selection of T cell receptor beta chains follows, all from one sample in a study of cytomegalovirus exposure and HLA in healthy donors. Produced via immunoSEQ multiplex PCR; TCRdb's table is partial and in-frame only. The sample has tens of thousands of clones, almost 85% seen once; the top ten hold 1.9%. Sequencing input: PBMCs. These receptors were collected from a man younger than 35 in good health and CMV-seronegative. CDR3s include the opening cysteine and the closing phenylalanine or tryptophan. D genes are given only for firm matches. Only part of the rows carry a size: once, few, many, or a class if the clone is expanded.

v_call	d_call	clone_size	j_call	cdr3_nt	cdr3_aa
TRBV19	NA	NA	TRBJ1-2	TGTGCCAGTAGACAAATAACAGGGTCCGCCTATGGCTACACCTTC	CASRQITGSAYGYTF
TRBV28	TRBD1	few	TRBJ1-4	TGTGCCAGCAGTTTATCCGACAGGGCTGCAACTAATGAAAAACTGTTTTTT	CASSLSDRAATNEKLFF
TRBV5-8	TRBD1	NA	TRBJ2-2	TGTGCCAGCAGCTCAGGACAGGGGGCGAACACCGGGGAGCTGTTTTTT	CASSSGQGANTGELFF
TRBV10-2	NA	NA	TRBJ2-7	TGCGCCAGCAGACAGAGCTCCTACGAGCAGTACTTC	CASRQSSYEQYF
TRBV5-1	TRBD1	NA	TRBJ1-6	TGCGCCAGCAGGACAGGGGATCTGAATTCACCCCTCCACTTT	CASRTGDLNSPLHF
TRBV5-1	NA	NA	TRBJ1-6	TGCGCCAGCAGCTTCGGTCGAGCGGGGGTATCACCCCTCCACTTT	CASSFGRAGVSPLHF
TRBV5-1	NA	NA	TRBJ2-1	TGCGCCACCGGTTTGTTTAGTTCCCACCACTACAATGAGCAGTTCTTC	CATGLFSSHHYNEQFF
TRBV9	TRBD2	NA	TRBJ2-5	TGTGCCAGCAGCGGGGAGGGGAACTTC	CASSGEGNF
TRBV5-1	TRBD1	NA	TRBJ1-5	TGCGCCAGCAGCCAAACAGGGGGCTACAATCAGCCCCAGCATTTT	CASSQTGGYNQPQHF
TRBV19	NA	once	TRBJ2-2	TGTGCCAGTATCCCCTCGGGCGCGGGAACCGGGGAGCTGTTTTTT	CASIPSGAGTGELFF
TRBV18	TRBD1	NA	TRBJ1-2	TGTGCCAGCTCACCTCCCGGGACAGGGGGCGAAGGCTACACCTTC	CASSPPGTGGEGYTF
TRBV27	TRBD2	NA	TRBJ2-3	TGTGCCAGCAGAACGTCCGGACTAGCTATGGCGCAGTATTTT	CASRTSGLAMAQYF
TRBV11-2	NA	NA	TRBJ1-1	TGTGCCAGCAGCTTAGACCAGCGTAGCAGTACTGAAGCTTTCTTT	CASSLDQRSSTEAFF
TRBV7-3	NA	NA	TRBJ2-3	TGTGCCAGCAGCTTAGAGGGCCTCAACACAGATACGCAGTATTTT	CASSLEGLNTDTQYF
TRBV11-2	TRBD1	NA	TRBJ2-7	TGTGCCAGCAGCTTAAACCAGGGGGCCTACGAGCAGTACTTC	CASSLNQGAYEQYF
TRBV14	NA	NA	TRBJ2-7	TGTGCCAGCAGCCGTCTATTCACCTACGAGCAGTACTTC	CASSRLFTYEQYF
TRBV28	NA	NA	TRBJ2-5	TGTGCCAGCACCTTGTCGGGGACACTTCAAGAGACCCAGTACTTC	CASTLSGTLQETQYF
TRBV7-3	NA	NA	TRBJ2-3	TGTGCCAGCAGCTTAAACCCCCGGGGGTCGCCAGATACGCAGTATTTT	CASSLNPRGSPDTQYF
TRBV5-1	TRBD1	NA	TRBJ2-7	TGCGCCAGCAATCAACGACAGGGGCGCGCCTACGAGCAGTACTTC	CASNQRQGRAYEQYF
TRBV18	NA	NA	TRBJ2-7	TGTGCCAGCTCACCCGGTCGGGGGGAGCAGTACTTC	CASSPGRGEQYF
TRBV7-2	TRBD1	NA	TRBJ2-7	TGTGCCAGCAGCGCCCGACAGGGGACTGACGAGCAGTACTTC	CASSARQGTDEQYF
TRBV28	TRBD1	NA	TRBJ1-2	TGTGCCAGCAGCCAGAAAAGCTGGGACAGGGGGAGCAGGGAGGACTATGGCTACACCTTC	CASSQKSWDRGSREDYGYTF
TRBV20-1	NA	NA	TRBJ1-1	TGCAGTGCTAGAGTTCTTTCTGAAGCTTTCTTT	CSARVLSEAFF
TRBV19	NA	NA	TRBJ1-5	TGTGCCATTCTCTTCCGACAGGCTCCCCGACCCCAGCATTTT	CAILFRQAPRPQHF
TRBV5-4	TRBD1	NA	TRBJ1-1	TGTGCCAGCAGCAGAGGGGGCGCGAACACTGAAGCTTTCTTT	CASSRGGANTEAFF
TRBV5-6	NA	once	TRBJ2-7	TGTGCCAGCAGCTCCAGCTCCTACGAGCAGTACTTC	CASSSSSYEQYF
TRBV5-1	NA	NA	TRBJ2-7	TGCGCCAGCAGCTCGGGACAATCCTACGAGCAGTACTTC	CASSSGQSYEQYF
TRBV25-1	TRBD1	NA	TRBJ2-2	TGTGCCAGCAGTGTCCTTGGGACAGAGAAAAACACCGGGGAGCTGTTTTTT	CASSVLGTEKNTGELFF
TRBV2	TRBD2	few	TRBJ2-7	TGTGCCAGCACGAACTCCAGAGGGGACTACTACGAGCAGTACTTC	CASTNSRGDYYEQYF
TRBV9	TRBD2	NA	TRBJ2-7	TGTGCCAGCAGCGTAGGGGGTAGCGGGAGCTACGAGCAGTACTTC	CASSVGGSGSYEQYF
TRBV6-1	TRBD2	NA	TRBJ2-7	TGTGCCAGCAGTTCCCTAGCGGGAACAAAATACGAGCAGTACTTC	CASSSLAGTKYEQYF
TRBV5-8	TRBD1	NA	TRBJ1-4	TGTGCCAGCAGCGTGGGACAGCCTAATGAAAAACTGTTTTTT	CASSVGQPNEKLFF
TRBV7-2	NA	NA	TRBJ1-6	TGTGCCAGCAGCCCCCAGGGGACACATAATTCACCCCTCCACTTT	CASSPQGTHNSPLHF
TRBV19	NA	NA	TRBJ2-1	TGTGCCAGTAGTATAGATCCGGATGAGCAGTTCTTC	CASSIDPDEQFF
TRBV19	NA	NA	TRBJ1-5	TGTGCCAGTAGTCCCCTGACAGATTATAGCAATCAGCCCCAGCATTTT	CASSPLTDYSNQPQHF
TRBV19	NA	NA	TRBJ1-1	TGTGCCAGTAGTATAGTTTCAGGAGGGAGGAACACTGAAGCTTTCTTT	CASSIVSGGRNTEAFF
TRBV5-6	NA	NA	TRBJ1-1	TGTGCCAGCAGCTTGGATAAATTGGGACAAACCACTGAAGCTTTCTTT	CASSLDKLGQTTEAFF